The clone carrying this TCR beta chain was counted between two and nine times. Its antigen remains unidentified. The sample comes from a study of T-cell reconstitution after alpha-beta-depleted transplantation in children. Unique molecular identifiers featured in how the TCRbeta library was prepared. One entry per CDR3 protein, called by TCRdb with MiXCR from the PCR reads. The profile covers around 700,000 distinct CDR3 sequences, with about an eighth appearing a single time and roughly 0.84% taken by the ten largest. Germline-derived CDR1 and CDR2 are KGHSH and LQKENI. The V end lost 5 bases, the J end lost 3 bases, and 14 bases lay between the germline ends. This CDR3 contains 14 residues. Study results and caveats: Hyperexpanded clones declined; after one year, newly produced T cells mostly supplied diversity.

The sequence was collected from a girl aged 2 to 10 with congenital amegakaryocytic thrombocytopenia, due to receive a stem cell transplant. The sequencing here drew on PBMCs, taken before TCRalphabeta/CD19-depleted stem cell transplant. The chain carries TRBV18 and TRBJ2-7; tentative D call: TRBD1 (6 bases). The CDR3 nucleotides read TGTGCCAGCTCAGCCTTGGGGGCCAACTACGAGCAGTACTTC. Protein product: CASSALGANYEQYF.